The 13 T cell receptor beta chains listed next were all sequenced from one sample in a study of T cell responses to AZD1222 COVID-19 vaccine (dated by TCRdb to about 2021). The sample's time point label, decoded: baseline before first vaccination. Receptors were amplified or captured by the immunoSEQ multiplex PCR assay. Imported from immuneACCESS, the table was reduced by TCRdb to in-frame sequences with V and J called. These copies leave out some clones; in studies compared against another copy, an unresolved V gene accounts for under half, and the cause of the remainder is not known. The sample records 85,000 to 95,000 clones, around 91% of which are singletons. The ten largest make up around 8% of the sample. Specimen: peripheral blood, collected on day 0 of AZD1222 vaccination. The receptors derive from an adult in good health.

V gene TRBV6-6 combines with J gene TRBJ2-1, with D perhaps matching TRBD2 (6 bases). Trimming shortened V by 5 bases and J by 8 bases, and 25 bases separated the two germline ends. CDR1 is MNHNY, CDR2 SVGAGI, per germline (reference sequence). This CDR3 is built from 17 residues. CDR3 bases: TGTGCCAGCAGTCCATCTGATGGACTAACACCTTTGTATGAGCAGTTCTTC. Its protein product is CASSPSDGLTPLYEQFF.

The genes are TRBV4-2 and TRBJ2-7, with D unresolved. The CDR3 covers 14 residues. V lost 0 bases, J lost 4 bases, and 10 bases lay in between. Germline CDR1 and CDR2: LGHNA and YNFKEQ. CDR3 sequence reads: CASSQDMASYEQYF. DNA of the CDR3: TGTGCCAGCAGCCAAGATATGGCCTCATACGAGCAGTACTTC.

This rearrangement joins TRBV9 to TRBJ2-3, with D possibly matching TRBD2 (5 bases). This CDR3 has 14 residues. Germline-derived CDR1 and CDR2 are SGDLS and YYNGEE. V lost 4 bases to trimming and J lost 2 bases, with 11 bases between them. CDR3 bases: TGTGCCAGCAGCTCCCGGACTCTCACAGATACGCAGTATTTT. Translated, it gives CASSSRTLTDTQYF.

This clone has more than one count but fewer than ten. The genes are TRBV7-2 and TRBJ2-1; 8 nucleotides align to TRBD2. Trimming at V came to 4 bases and at J to 8 bases, leaving 7 bases not matched to a gene. The CDR3 is made up of 14 amino acids. The germline gives CDR1 SGHTA, CDR2 FQGNSA. Here the CDR3 reads CASSSGGAGYEQFF. CDR3 coding DNA: TGTGCCAGCAGCTCCGGGGGGGCAGGTTATGAGCAGTTCTTC.

This clone came up a few times. CDR3 DNA sequence: TGTGCCAGCAGTACGACCCGAGGGGGGAAAAACATTCAGTACTTC. Its translation is CASSTTRGGKNIQYF. J is TRBJ2-4 and V is TRBV27; tentatively, D is TRBD1 or TRBD2 (6 bases each). The V end was cut by 5 bases, the J end by 4 bases, with 15 bases between. The CDR3 covers 15 residues. Per the germline V gene, CDR1 is MNHEY and CDR2 is SMNVEV (reference sequence).

This clone was found a few times. The genes are TRBV3-1 (or the pseudogene TRBV3-2) and TRBJ2-5; 7 positions agree with TRBD1. The germline V gene has CDR1 LGHDT and CDR2 YNNKEL (reference sequence). CDR3 length: 13 residues. J was trimmed by 2 bases and V by 6 bases; bases with no gene match: 3. The CDR3 nucleotides are TGTGCCAGCAGACCAGGGGGACAAGAGACCCAGTACTTC. It codes for CASRPGGQETQYF.

The chain carries TRBV11-3 and TRBJ2-2; 8 nucleotides align to TRBD2. This CDR3 is 15 amino acids long. Losses at the gene ends were 2 bases for V and 3 bases for J; bases not matched to a gene: 2. Germline CDR1 SGHNT, CDR2 YENEEA. CDR3 DNA: TGTGCCAGCAGCTTATCCGGGGGGGACACCGGGGAGCTGTTTTTT. This sequence encodes CASSLSGGDTGELFF.

The V call is TRBV29-1, the J call TRBJ2-7; D unclear. In germline, CDR1 is SQVTM, CDR2 ANQGSEA. There are 13 residues in the CDR3. The ends were cut back, 4 bases at V and 1 base at J, with 11 bases in the middle. CDR3 loop: CSVGALGSYEQYF. Written as DNA, the CDR3 is TGCAGCGTTGGGGCCCTCGGGTCCTACGAGCAGTACTTC.

This clone was seen once. This sequence joins TRBV7-2 and TRBJ1-5; D gene unclear. Germline assignment: CDR1 SGHTA and CDR2 FQGNSA. With 1 base removed from V and 2 bases from J, the gap between germline ends came to 12 bases. This CDR3 contains 16 residues. DNA for the CDR3: TGTGCCAGCAGCTTAGAAATCGGGGTGGGCAATCAGCCCCAGCATTTT. Protein: CASSLEIGVGNQPQHF.

The V gene is TRBV29-1, the J gene TRBJ1-2; TRBD1 agrees at 9 bases. CDR3 size: 14 residues. J was trimmed by 6 bases and V by 2 bases; bases with no gene match: 7. Germline CDR1 is SQVTM and CDR2 is ANQGSEA. The CDR3 loop reads CSVEKGQGWDGYTF. CDR3 coding DNA: TGCAGCGTTGAAAAAGGACAGGGGTGGGATGGCTACACCTTC. The full variable domain, its missing parts supplied by reference TRBV29-1 and TRBJ1-2, is SAVISQKPSRDICQRGTSLTIQCQVDSQVTMMFWYRQQPGQSLTLIATANQGSEATYESGFVIDKFPISRPNLTFSTLTVSNMSPEDSSIYLCSVEKGQGWDGYTFGSGTRLTVV.

V and J are TRBV7-2 and TRBJ1-6; D possibly corresponds to TRBD1 (6 bases). The CDR3 runs 16 residues. Trimming shortened V by 6 bases and J by 7 bases, and 19 bases separated the two germline ends. Germline loops: CDR1 SGHTA, CDR2 FQGNSA. The CDR3 sequence: CASRGGPGVLNSPLHF. CDR3 in DNA: TGTGCCAGCAGGGGGGGCCCTGGAGTATTAAATTCACCCCTCCACTTT.

The chain couples TRBV6-5 to TRBJ2-7, with 7 bases identical to TRBD1. The CDR3 sequence is 13 residues long. Germline CDR1 is MNHEY and CDR2 is SVGAGI. After removal of 4 bases from V and 3 bases from J, the junction contained 3 bases not matched to a gene. CDR3 sequence (DNA): TGTGCCAGCAGTTCGGGGACAGACTACGAGCAGTACTTC. It codes for CASSSGTDYEQYF.

The count of this clone is one. The rearrangement joins TRBV11-3 to TRBJ1-5; D possibly corresponds to TRBD1 (5 bases). The V gene lost 1 base and the J gene lost 6 bases, with 13 bases spanning the gap. CDR1 SGHNT and CDR2 YENEEA come from the germline V gene. CDR3 size: 15 residues. CDR3 in DNA: TGTGCCAGCAGCTTAGTTTGGCAGGGCAGTCAGCCCCAGCATTTT. Translating gives CASSLVWQGSQPQHF.